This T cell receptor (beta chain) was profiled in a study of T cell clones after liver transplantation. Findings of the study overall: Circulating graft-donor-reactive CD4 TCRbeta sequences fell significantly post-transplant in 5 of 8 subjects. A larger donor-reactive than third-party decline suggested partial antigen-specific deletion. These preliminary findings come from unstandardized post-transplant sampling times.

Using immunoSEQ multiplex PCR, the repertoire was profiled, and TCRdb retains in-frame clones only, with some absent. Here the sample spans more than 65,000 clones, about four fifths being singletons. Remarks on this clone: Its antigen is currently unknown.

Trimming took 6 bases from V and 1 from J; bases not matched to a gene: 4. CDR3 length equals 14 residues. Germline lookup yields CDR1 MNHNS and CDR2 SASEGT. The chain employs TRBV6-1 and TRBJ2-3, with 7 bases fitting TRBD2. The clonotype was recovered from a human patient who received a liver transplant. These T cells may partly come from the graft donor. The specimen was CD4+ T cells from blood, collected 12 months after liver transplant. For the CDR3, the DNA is TGTGCCAGCAGCCGACTAGCCGGCACAGATACGCAGTATTTT. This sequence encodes CASSRLAGTDTQYF.